This is a list of T cell receptor beta chains from one sample in a study of regulatory T cells in long-lasting Graves disease. TCRdb used MiXCR to reprocess the multiplex PCR reads, holding one entry per CDR3 protein. The sample holds hundreds of thousands of distinct CDR3 sequences, roughly a fifth seen once. The sequencing used peripheral blood mononuclear cells (PBMCs), collected when the disease was refractory, from a patient treated with antithyroid drugs. These receptors were taken from a female donor with Graves disease. CDR3s include the opening cysteine and the closing phenylalanine or tryptophan. D genes are given only for firm matches. Size is omitted from some rows. Given values are once, few, many or a class for expanded clones.

>TRBJ1-2|-|TRBV5-6|-
CASRDGQWANYGYTF
TGTGCCAGCAGGGACGGACAGTGGGCTAACTATGGCTACACCTTC
>TRBJ2-7|-|TRBV10-3|many
CAANSRGENEQYF
TGTGCCGCAAACTCACGCGGGGAAAACGAGCAGTACTTC
>TRBJ2-3|-|TRBV2|once
CASSPGLGTDTQYF
TGTGCCAGCAGTCCTGGGTTGGGCACAGATACGCAGTATTTT
>TRBJ1-1|-|TRBV29-1|many
CSVPGSNTEAFF
TGCAGCGTTCCGGGGTCAAACACTGAAGCTTTCTTT
>TRBJ1-2|TRBD1|TRBV7-3|many
CASSLSGDSYGYTF
TGTGCCAGCAGCTTATCGGGGGACAGCTATGGCTACACCTTC
>TRBJ2-7|-|TRBV4-1|-
CASSQPIQGRDLATRSYEQYF
TGCGCCAGCAGCCAGCCAATCCAGGGGCGAGACCTAGCGACACGATCCTACGAGCAGTACTTC
>TRBJ2-5|-|TRBV27|few
CASSTTGRSSGTQYF
TGTGCCAGCAGTACCACGGGACGGTCCAGCGGGACCCAGTACTTC
>TRBJ2-2|-|TRBV25-1|-
CASSPLGGNTGELFF
TGTGCCAGCAGTCCCCTCGGGGGGAACACCGGGGAGCTGTTTTTT
>TRBJ1-5|-|TRBV12-3/TRBV12-4|many
CASSLKGKQPQHF
TGTGCCAGCAGTTTAAAAGGGAAGCAGCCCCAGCATTTT
>TRBJ2-7|TRBD1|TRBV5-1|-
CASSLGQGGSDEQYF
TGCGCCAGCAGCTTGGGACAGGGGGGATCGGACGAGCAGTACTTC
>TRBJ1-2|-|TRBV7-2|many
CASSFAVTGRDGYTF
TGTGCCAGCAGCTTTGCTGTTACAGGGAGGGATGGCTACACCTTC
>TRBJ1-2|TRBD1|TRBV27|-
CASSKTGTGGARNGYTF
TGTGCCAGCAGTAAAACCGGGACAGGGGGCGCGAGGAATGGCTACACCTTC
>TRBJ2-7|TRBD1|TRBV28|many
CASNLQGANEQYF
TGTGCCAGCAACCTACAGGGGGCGAACGAGCAGTACTTC
>TRBJ2-5|TRBD2|TRBV7-2|many
CASSPRTSGVQTQYF
TGTGCCAGCAGCCCCCGGACTAGCGGGGTACAGACCCAGTACTTC
>TRBJ1-4|-|TRBV2|many
CARSAGINEKLFF
TGTGCCAGAAGTGCGGGGATTAATGAAAAACTGTTTTTT
>TRBJ1-2|-|TRBV20-1|few
CSASLENIGYTF
TGCAGTGCTAGTCTGGAGAATATTGGCTACACCTTC
>TRBJ1-1|TRBD1|TRBV20-1|many
CSARVGLTGSTEAFF
TGCAGTGCTAGGGTCGGGTTGACAGGGAGCACTGAAGCTTTCTTT
>TRBJ2-5|TRBD2|TRBV30|few
CAWGLAGLETQYF
TGTGCCTGGGGACTAGCGGGTCTAGAGACCCAGTACTTC
>TRBJ2-1|TRBD2|TRBV2|-
CASSEGLAGLSGPFF
TGTGCCAGCAGTGAGGGACTAGCGGGACTTTCCGGTCCGTTCTTC
>TRBJ1-1|TRBD1|TRBV11-3|many
CASSRGQGNTEAFF
TGTGCCAGCAGCCGTGGACAGGGGAACACTGAAGCTTTCTTT
>TRBJ2-2|TRBD2|TRBV7-9|many
CASSSTSGSGGELFF
TGTGCCAGCAGTTCGACTAGCGGGAGCGGCGGGGAGCTGTTTTTT
>TRBJ2-5|TRBD1|TRBV24-1|-
CATSDYRDSQETQYF
TGTGCCACCAGTGATTACCGGGACAGTCAAGAGACCCAGTACTTC
>TRBJ2-1|-|TRBV2|-
CASSAPPGEQFF
TGTGCCAGCAGTGCCCCACCGGGGGAGCAGTTCTTC
>TRBJ1-1|-|TRBV7-3|many
CASSLTRDANTEAFF
TGTGCCAGCAGCTTAACCAGGGATGCTAACACTGAAGCTTTCTTT
>TRBJ1-5|-|TRBV27|few
CASTTVGGNQPQHF
TGTGCCAGCACGACCGTGGGAGGCAATCAGCCCCAGCATTTT
>TRBJ1-2|-|TRBV6-1|many
CASSVDVVEGYTF
TGTGCCAGCAGCGTGGATGTGGTAGAAGGCTACACCTTC
>TRBJ1-4|-|TRBV13|many
CASSSGQWLKDEKLFF
TGTGCCAGCAGCTCCGGACAATGGCTAAAGGATGAAAAACTGTTTTTT
>TRBJ2-7|-|TRBV3-1|-
CASSQAGSEQYF
TGTGCCAGCAGCCAAGCGGGGTCTGAGCAGTACTTC
>TRBJ2-3|-|TRBV9|-
CASRSGGPASTDTQYF
TGTGCCAGCAGATCCGGTGGCCCAGCTAGCACAGATACGCAGTATTTT
>TRBJ2-3|TRBD2|TRBV27|few
CASSAGLAGDSTDTQYF
TGTGCCAGCAGTGCTGGACTAGCGGGAGATAGCACAGATACGCAGTATTTT
>TRBJ1-2|TRBD1|TRBV7-2|few
CASSFGQGNYGYTF
TGTGCCAGCAGCTTTGGACAGGGGAACTATGGCTACACCTTC
>TRBJ1-2|-|TRBV6-5|many
CASSYALRDTGYTF
TGTGCCAGCAGTTACGCACTCCGGGACACAGGCTACACCTTC
>TRBJ2-1|-|TRBV7-9|-
CASSLVGPQFF
TGTGCCAGCAGCTTAGTTGGGCCTCAGTTCTTC
>TRBJ1-5|TRBD1|TRBV6-1|-
CASSPRTGDGGNQPQHF
TGTGCCAGCAGCCCTCGGACAGGGGACGGGGGCAATCAGCCCCAGCATTTT
>TRBJ2-5|-|TRBV4-3|once
CASSQDRTAWAETQYF
TGCGCCAGCAGCCAAGATCGGACAGCTTGGGCAGAGACCCAGTACTTC
>TRBJ2-7|TRBD2|TRBV12-3/TRBV12-4|many
CASSGHNTGTSDYYEQYF
TGTGCCAGCAGCGGCCACAATACCGGGACTAGCGACTACTACGAGCAGTACTTC
>TRBJ1-1|TRBD1|TRBV10-2|few
CASSEQGILNTEAFF
TGCGCCAGCAGTGAACAGGGGATCTTGAACACTGAAGCTTTCTTT
>TRBJ1-6|TRBD1|TRBV6-1|many
CASSETGGFSPLHF
TGTGCCAGCAGTGAAACAGGGGGCTTTTCACCCCTCCACTTT
>TRBJ1-1|TRBD1|TRBV12-3/TRBV12-4|many
CASRRGGAGTEAFF
TGTGCCAGCAGACGAGGGGGCGCAGGGACTGAAGCTTTCTTT
>TRBJ1-2|TRBD1|TRBV19|few
CASSKGQQSYGYTF
TGTGCCAGTAGTAAGGGACAGCAAAGCTATGGCTACACCTTC
>TRBJ1-4|-|TRBV4-1|few
CASSQVLGEKLFF
TGCGCCAGCAGCCAAGTATTGGGTGAAAAACTGTTTTTT
>TRBJ2-7|TRBD2|TRBV6-2/TRBV6-3|many
CASSSGLADSYEQYF
TGTGCCAGCAGCTCCGGACTAGCGGACTCCTACGAGCAGTACTTC
>TRBJ2-2|TRBD1|TRBV25-1|-
CASSGQGDTGELFF
TGTGCCAGCAGTGGACAGGGCGACACCGGGGAGCTGTTTTTT
>TRBJ1-5|TRBD1|TRBV19|-
CASTTGHRGGSQPQHF
TGTGCCAGTACCACAGGGCACAGGGGTGGTTCTCAGCCCCAGCATTTT
>TRBJ1-5|-|TRBV4-1|-
CASSRPGGPNQPQHF
TGCGCCAGCAGCCGTCCGGGGGGCCCCAATCAGCCCCAGCATTTT
>TRBJ2-7|TRBD2|TRBV20-1|few
CSASSSPGREQHF
TGCAGTGCTAGCTCCTCCCCCGGGAGGGAGCAGCACTTC
>TRBJ2-5|-|TRBV7-2|many
CASSLRLQGQETQYF
TGTGCCAGCAGCTTACGCCTACAGGGCCAAGAGACCCAGTACTTC
>TRBJ2-5|TRBD2|TRBV5-5|-
CASSLEDASGGYQETQYF
TGTGCCAGCAGCTTGGAAGACGCTAGCGGAGGGTACCAAGAGACCCAGTACTTC
>TRBJ1-4|-|TRBV6-1|-
CASSESRRGHEKLFF
TGTGCCAGCAGTGAAAGTCGCAGAGGGCATGAAAAACTGTTTTTT
>TRBJ2-7|TRBD2|TRBV5-1|-
CASSLTGGGYEQYF
TGCGCCAGCAGCTTGACGGGAGGGGGCTACGAGCAGTACTTC
>TRBJ2-5|TRBD1|TRBV9|-
CASSVRGGWQETQYF
TGTGCCAGCAGCGTAAGAGGGGGCTGGCAAGAGACCCAGTACTTC
>TRBJ1-1|-|TRBV28|many
CASSPPVNTEAFF
TGTGCCAGCAGCCCACCGGTGAACACTGAAGCTTTCTTT
>TRBJ2-5|-|TRBV7-2|-
CASSSRPLRGPQETQYF
TGTGCCAGCAGCTCTAGGCCCCTCCGGGGGCCCCAAGAGACCCAGTACTTC
>TRBJ2-5|-|TRBV6-1|-
CASSPQGFLIQTWQETQYF
TGTGCCAGCAGTCCCCAAGGTTTTTTAATACAGACTTGGCAAGAGACCCAGTACTTC
>TRBJ1-6|-|TRBV6-2/TRBV6-3|-
CASSYVEGDSPLHF
TGTGCCAGCAGTTACGTGGAGGGGGATTCACCCCTCCACTTT
>TRBJ2-4|-|TRBV12-3/TRBV12-4|few
CASSPPRSRVYIQYF
TGTGCCAGCAGCCCCCCCAGGAGCAGGGTTTACATTCAGTACTTC
>TRBJ1-1|-|TRBV29-1|many
CSVSVGNTGAFF
TGCAGCGTTTCCGTAGGGAACACAGGAGCTTTCTTT